The sequence of this T cell receptor (beta chain) was determined in a study of T cells after posttransplantation cyclophosphamide. Study-wide points: Recipient CMV seropositivity and CMV reactivation strongly tracked TRB clonality. Later post-transplant blood repertoires were often dominated by donor CD8+ memory clones. Tissue-infiltrating T cells from skin or gut overlapped little with blood T cells.

Trimming removed 6 bases from V and 2 bases from J, with 13 bases in between. CDR3 size: 14 residues. Looked up from germline, CDR1 is SEHNR and CDR2 is FQNEAQ (reference sequence). On the day of bone marrow donation, the related graft donor provided peripheral blood. This table comes from immunoSEQ multiplex PCR, and its TCRdb copy is limited to in-frame clones, with some not included. The repertoire yields fewer than 40,000 clones, none seen only once; the top ten contain approximately 4.8%. In its sample, this clone was seen many times. Its specificity is unknown. The receptor was isolated from a young woman in good health and a related stem cell transplant donor. The chain uses TRBV7-9 and TRBJ1-2; no firm D call. Sequencing used PBMCs. DNA of the CDR3: TGTGCCAGCAGTCGACTGGTAGAGAACTATGGCTACACCTTC. It codes for CASSRLVENYGYTF.